The 29 T cell receptor beta chains reported below all come from one sample, sequenced in a study of response to subunit inactivated influenza vaccine. From the RT-PCR reads, TCRdb called clonotypes with MiXCR, one entry per CDR3 protein. The sample carries approximately 520,000 distinct CDR3 sequences, about 17% recorded once. Sequenced material: CD4+ T cells sorted from PBMCs, taken around 2 years after vaccination. Source of these receptors: a man aged 50 to 75 who received an inactivated influenza vaccine.

This clonotype showed up many times. J is TRBJ2-3 and V is TRBV11-2; D remains unclear. CDR1 SGHAT and CDR2 FQNNGV come from the germline V gene. Deletions cut 3 bases from V and 0 bases from J, with 10 bases between. This CDR3 comprises 15 residues. Written as DNA, the CDR3 is TGTGCCAGCAGCTTTACGGCAGCAAGCACAGATACGCAGTATTTT. Translated: CASSFTAASTDTQYF.

This clonotype was found once. The CDR3 region is CSARWDSGANVLTF. Here the CDR3 DNA reads TGCAGTGCCCGTTGGGACTCTGGGGCCAACGTCCTGACTTTC. This rearrangement joins TRBV20-1 to TRBJ2-6; D remains ambiguous. V lost 6 bases to trimming and J lost 0 bases, with 9 bases between them. CDR1 and CDR2 from the germline V gene are DFQATT and SNEGSKA (reference sequence). The CDR3 runs 14 residues.

The V gene is TRBV20-1, the J gene TRBJ2-7; D is unresolved. Looked up from germline, CDR1 is DFQATT and CDR2 is SNEGSKA (reference sequence). The CDR3 runs to 16 residues. With 3 bases removed from V and 3 bases from J, the gap between germline ends came to 21 bases. CDR3 sequence reads: CSASSQWRIQDYEQYF. In DNA, the CDR3 is TGCAGTGCTAGCTCCCAGTGGAGAATTCAGGACTACGAGCAGTACTTC.

This clonotype has just a few counts. The chain carries TRBV6-1 and TRBJ2-7, with TRBD2 matching 7 bases. There are 13 residues in the CDR3. Trimming removed 8 bases from V and 3 bases from J; junction bases left unmatched: 7. CDR1 is MNHNS and CDR2 is SASEGT in the germline V gene. The CDR3 is CASSPREVYEQYF. The CDR3 DNA reads TGTGCCAGCTCTCCCCGGGAGGTCTACGAGCAGTACTTC.

This clonotype was counted at least ten times. The rearrangement joins TRBV11-2 to TRBJ2-7, with 10 nucleotides matching TRBD2. Trimming took 10 bases from V and 0 from J; bases not matched to a gene: 18. From germline, CDR1 is SGHAT and CDR2 FQNNGV. The CDR3 loop spans 18 amino acids. This CDR3 is CATSLPVAGGQSSYEQYF. For the CDR3, the DNA is TGTGCCACCTCCTTACCCGTAGCGGGGGGACAAAGCTCCTACGAGCAGTACTTC.

This clonotype was seen more than once but under ten times. The chain combines TRBV7-2 with TRBJ2-7, with TRBD2 identical over 14 bases. The CDR3 contains 15 residues. With V trimmed by 5 bases and J by 5 bases, 5 bases remained unmatched. The germline gives CDR1 SGHTA, CDR2 FQGNSA. Written as DNA, the CDR3 is TGTGCCAGCAGCATGGGACTAGCGGGAGAAAACGAGCAGTACTTC. This codes for CASSMGLAGENEQYF. Based on the CDR3 plus reference TRBV7-2 and TRBJ2-7, the full variable domain is GAGVSQSPSNKVTEKGKDVELRCDPISGHTALYWYRQSLGQGLEFLIYFQGNSAPDKSGLPSDRFSAERTGGSVSTLTIQRTQQEDSAVYLCASSMGLAGENEQYFGPGTRLTVT.

This clonotype was seen only a few times. V and J are TRBV7-2 and TRBJ2-7, with D possibly called TRBD1 or TRBD2 (5 bases each). CDR1 is SGHTA, CDR2 FQGNSA, per germline. The CDR3 contains 15 residues. Trimming removed 5 bases from V and 3 bases from J, with 17 bases in between. CDR3 region: CASSQAPGTGYEQYF. For the CDR3, the DNA is TGTGCCAGCAGCCAAGCCCCGGGAACAGGCTACGAGCAGTACTTC.

This clonotype has ten or more counts. The chain couples TRBV28 to TRBJ2-1; a weak D match, TRBD1 (6 bases). The CDR3 has 13 amino acids. Trimming removed 7 bases at V and 3 bases at J, with 10 bases between. CDR1 MDHEN and CDR2 SYDVKM come from the germline V gene. In nucleotides, the CDR3 is TGTGCCAGCACCCGACAGGACTACAATGAGCAGTTCTTC. This codes for CASTRQDYNEQFF.

This clonotype has ten or more counts. The chain has TRBV20-1 and TRBJ2-7; 7 bases fit TRBD2. The length of the CDR3 is 14 residues. Germline assignment: CDR1 DFQATT and CDR2 SNEGSKA (reference sequence). Trimming removed 6 bases from V and 3 bases from J; junction bases left unmatched: 11. In DNA, the CDR3 is TGCAGTGCCACCGACGCTAGCGGAATCTACGAGCAGTACTTC. Its translation is CSATDASGIYEQYF.

The V and J genes are TRBV4-1 and TRBJ2-1; D is unresolved. Deletions cut 4 bases from V and 0 bases from J, with 19 bases between. The CDR3 runs to 18 residues. Germline values: CDR1 MGHRA, CDR2 YSYEKL. CDR3 in amino acids: CASSPSMGSETSYNEQFF. In nucleotides, the CDR3 is TGCGCCAGCAGCCCCTCGATGGGCAGCGAGACCTCCTACAATGAGCAGTTCTTC.

The rearrangement links TRBV24-1 to TRBJ1-2; D is perhaps TRBD1 (6 bases). The V end was cut by 3 bases, the J end by 8 bases, with 12 bases between. The CDR3 length is 13 residues. In germline, CDR1 is KGHDR, CDR2 SFDVKD. The CDR3 region has the DNA TGTGCCACCAGTGATCAGACAGGCTCCGGCTACACCTTC. This translates into CATSDQTGSGYTF.

This rearrangement joins TRBV28 to TRBJ2-2; tentatively, D is TRBD1 or TRBD2 (5 bases each). The CDR3 contains 17 residues. Germline V gene sequence: CDR1 MDHEN, CDR2 SYDVKM. V lost 6 bases to trimming and J lost 0 bases, with 17 bases between them. The CDR3 sequence is CASRVARWGTNTGELFF. For the CDR3, the DNA is TGTGCCAGCAGAGTCGCCCGGTGGGGGACGAACACCGGGGAGCTGTTTTTT.

The table lists this clonotype with a few counts. The chain's CDR3 is CASSLTPNLNTEAFF. CDR3 DNA sequence: TGCGCCAGCAGCTTGACTCCCAACTTGAACACTGAAGCTTTCTTT. The chain is built from TRBV5-1 and TRBJ1-1; D call uncertain. V was pared by 1 base and J by 0 bases, with 10 bases between. CDR3 length equals 15 residues. Germline lookup yields CDR1 SGHRS and CDR2 YFSETQ.

CDR3 nucleotide sequence: TGTGCCACCAGCAGAGAGCGGGACAGCATCGCAGAGCAGTACTTC. It translates to CATSRERDSIAEQYF. This rearrangement joins TRBV15 to TRBJ2-7; possibly TRBD1 for D (7 bases). Per the germline V gene, CDR1 is LNHNV and CDR2 is YYDKDF (reference sequence). The V end was cut by 0 bases, the J end by 7 bases, with 16 bases between. The CDR3 extends over 15 amino acids.

This clonotype has a handful of counts. This chain connects TRBV20-1 to TRBJ2-2, with D possibly being TRBD1 (6 bases). The V end was cut by 2 bases, the J end by 5 bases, with 12 bases between. The germline V gene encodes CDR1 DFQATT and CDR2 SNEGSKA (reference sequence). The CDR3 is made up of 14 amino acids. The CDR3 spells CSARSLQGTGELFF. CDR3 sequence (DNA): TGCAGTGCTAGATCCTTACAGGGTACCGGGGAGCTGTTTTTT.

There are many counts of this clonotype. This chain links TRBV4-3 with TRBJ2-3; D may be TRBD1 (5 bases). CDR1 and CDR2 (germline): LGHNA, YSLEER. V lost 2 bases and J lost 2, with 8 bases in between. This CDR3 contains 14 residues. The CDR3 DNA reads TGCGCCAGCAGCCAACAGGGCGCCACAGATACGCAGTATTTT. Translation: CASSQQGATDTQYF.

CDR3 DNA: TGTGCCAGCACTCGGGACCCGGGACTAGCGGGGGGCTCCTACGAGCAGTACTTC. This gives the protein CASTRDPGLAGGSYEQYF. The chain couples TRBV12-3 or TRBV12-4 to TRBJ2-7; 15 positions match TRBD2. The CDR3 length is 18 residues. V dropped 7 bases and J dropped 0; count of bases not matched to a gene: 10.

The V gene is TRBV9, the J gene TRBJ2-1; 12 bases match TRBD2. Germline CDR1 is SGDLS and CDR2 is YYNGEE. This CDR3 spans 16 amino acids. The junction had 5 bases not matched to a gene; V was cut back by 4 bases and J by 3 bases. The CDR3 region is CASSPRTSGNYNEQFF. Written as DNA, the CDR3 is TGTGCCAGCAGCCCACGGACTAGCGGGAACTACAATGAGCAGTTCTTC.

The CDR3 nucleotides are TGTGCCAGCAGCTTAGTGGGGACAGTCGGAGATGAAAAACTGTTTTTT. Translating gives CASSLVGTVGDEKLFF. The rearrangement links TRBV7-2 to TRBJ1-4; 7 nucleotides align to TRBD1. Germline trimming cut 1 base from V and 6 bases from J; bases unmatched to any gene: 8. The germline V gene has CDR1 SGHTA and CDR2 FQGNSA. This CDR3 has 16 amino acids.

The genes are TRBV20-1 and TRBJ2-1; the D gene could be TRBD1 or TRBD2 (5 bases each). The CDR3 loop spans 14 amino acids. Germline CDR1 is DFQATT and CDR2 is SNEGSKA (reference sequence). Trimming pared 5 bases from V and 8 bases from J, leaving 19 bases between. The CDR3 sequence is CSASRDPLGYEQFF. For the CDR3, the DNA is TGCAGTGCTTCCCGGGACCCCCTTGGCTATGAGCAGTTCTTC.

This clonotype was seen more than once but under ten times. The J gene is TRBJ2-7, the V gene TRBV19; 9 positions match TRBD2. Per the germline V gene, CDR1 is LNHDA and CDR2 is SQIVND (reference sequence). The CDR3 totals 15 residues. Unmatched junction bases numbered 8, after V lost 5 bases and J lost 3 bases. DNA for the CDR3: TGTGCCAGTAGTCGGGGTAGCGGGGGAGACTACGAGCAGTACTTC. It yields the protein CASSRGSGGDYEQYF.

This clonotype has just a few counts. The V call is TRBV11-2, the J call TRBJ2-4; maybe TRBD2 (6 bases). Trimming removed 6 bases at V and 0 bases at J, with 9 bases between. The length of the CDR3 is 14 residues. Germline V gene lookup returns CDR1 SGHAT and CDR2 FQNNGV. In DNA, the CDR3 is TGTGCCAGCAGGATGCGGGGAGCCAAAAACATTCAGTACTTC. Protein product: CASRMRGAKNIQYF.

The rearrangement links TRBV6-1 to TRBJ1-2; maybe TRBD1 (5 bases). Germline V CDR1 and CDR2: MNHNS, SASEGT. V shed 0 bases and J shed 8 bases, with 16 bases lying between them. The CDR3 has 15 residues. The CDR3 DNA is TGTGCCAGCAGTGAAGCGTCAGCGGGGCCGAGAGGCTACACCTTC. Translation gives CASSEASAGPRGYTF.

This clonotype was seen a handful of times. The CDR3 DNA sequence: TGTGCCAGCAAACCAGGGGCAAGGGTCTACGAGCAGTACTTC. Its protein product is CASKPGARVYEQYF. J is TRBJ2-7 and V is TRBV6-1; D perhaps matches TRBD1 (6 bases). Per the germline V gene, CDR1 is MNHNS and CDR2 is SASEGT. This CDR3 has 14 residues. The germline V and J ends were trimmed by 7 bases and 3 bases, with 16 bases remaining between them.

V is TRBV12-3 or TRBV12-4 and J is TRBJ2-3; TRBD2 might be the D (6 bases). V lost 1 base and J lost 5, with 19 bases in between. The CDR3 is 17 amino acids. The CDR3 loop is CASSLGGDLLRIDTQYF. For the CDR3, the DNA is TGTGCCAGCAGTTTAGGGGGGGACCTTTTACGGATAGATACGCAGTATTTT.

This clonotype counts as medium-sized (0.01 to 0.1%). The V gene is TRBV12-3 or TRBV12-4, the J gene TRBJ2-1, with TRBD2 matching 16 bases. The CDR3 runs 19 residues. Trimming at V came to 4 bases and at J to 1 base, leaving 7 bases not matched to a gene. The CDR3 spells CASSSGTSGRARSYNEQFF. CDR3 coding DNA: TGTGCCAGCAGTTCAGGGACTAGCGGGAGGGCCAGGTCCTACAATGAGCAGTTCTTC.

The chain is built from TRBV20-1 and TRBJ1-1; D call uncertain. The V gene's germline CDR1 is DFQATT and CDR2 SNEGSKA (reference sequence). CDR3 length equals 14 residues. Trimming took 3 bases from V and 1 from J, leaving 12 bases between them. The CDR3 here is CSARKGQSNTEAFF. CDR3 in DNA: TGCAGTGCTAGGAAAGGGCAATCGAACACTGAAGCTTTCTTT.

This clonotype was recorded a few times. The chain is built from TRBV7-8 and TRBJ2-5; 12 bases match TRBD2. Germline V gene data show CDR1 as SGHVS and CDR2 as FQNEAQ. Losses at the gene ends were 5 bases for V and 2 bases for J; bases not matched to a gene: 6. There are 16 residues in the CDR3. DNA of the CDR3: TGTGCCAGCAGCCCATGGACTAGCGGGGATCAAGAGACCCAGTACTTC. It codes for CASSPWTSGDQETQYF.

V is TRBV4-3 and J is TRBJ2-3; 7 nucleotides align to TRBD1. Germline V gives CDR1 LGHNA, CDR2 YSLEER. Trimming took 5 bases from V and 5 from J; bases not matched to a gene: 13. CDR3 length equals 16 residues. The CDR3 DNA sequence: TGCGCCAGCAGCGGGGTTCGGGCAGGGGGTGGAGATACGCAGTATTTT. It is translated as CASSGVRAGGGDTQYF.